The 8 T cell receptor beta chains below come from one sample, sequenced in a study of cytomegalovirus exposure and HLA in healthy donors. TCRdb's table, derived via immunoSEQ multiplex PCR, lists solely in-frame clones and lacks some. Here the sample spans around 58,000 clones, roughly 90% being singletons. Input material: PBMCs. The receptor set was obtained from a woman younger than 30 in good health and CMV-seronegative.

The chain recombines TRBV10-3 with TRBJ2-1, with 10 bases matching TRBD1. J lost 5 bases, V lost 10 bases, and 8 bases had no gene match. Germline V CDR1 and CDR2: ENHRY, SYGVKD. There are 14 residues in the CDR3. CDR3 sequence (DNA): TGTGCCACGACGATGGGGACAGGGGACAATGAGCAGTTCTTC. It encodes CATTMGTGDNEQFF.

The chain carries TRBV28 and TRBJ2-5; TRBD1 aligns across 8 bases. This CDR3 contains 13 residues. Germline loops: CDR1 MDHEN, CDR2 SYDVKM. Trimming took 4 bases from V and 5 from J; bases not matched to a gene: 3. CDR3 DNA: TGTGCCAGCAGTTCCAGGGGGCGTGAGACCCAGTACTTC. This encodes CASSSRGRETQYF.

The genes are TRBV27 and TRBJ1-3; 10 bases fit TRBD1. With 6 bases clipped from V and 2 bases from J, the junction kept 4 bases outside the gene matches. CDR3 size: 15 residues. Germline values: CDR1 MNHEY, CDR2 SMNVEV (reference sequence). CDR3: CASRRQGATGNTIYF. CDR3 bases: TGTGCCAGCAGACGACAGGGGGCAACTGGAAACACCATATATTTT.

This chain uses TRBV7-8 with TRBJ1-2; TRBD1 is a possible D gene (6 bases). CDR3 size: 13 residues. Trimming pared 3 bases from V and 6 bases from J, leaving 11 bases between. CDR1 is SGHVS, CDR2 FQNEAQ, per germline. The chain's CDR3 is CASSFLTGHGYTF. For the CDR3, the DNA is TGTGCCAGCAGCTTCCTGACAGGCCATGGCTACACCTTC. The variable domain in full, with the rest retrieved from reference TRBV7-8 and TRBJ1-2, is GAGVSQSPRYKVAKRGQDVALRCDPISGHVSLFWYQQALGQGPEFLTYFQNEAQLDKSGLPSDRFFAERPEGSVSTLKIQRTQQEDSAVYLCASSFLTGHGYTFGSGTRLTVV.

The genes are TRBV28 and TRBJ1-5, with D tentatively TRBD1 (6 bases). CDR3 length equals 15 residues. The germline V and J ends were trimmed by 7 bases and 2 bases, with 15 bases remaining between them. The V gene's germline CDR1 is MDHEN and CDR2 SYDVKM. The CDR3 DNA sequence: TGTGCCAGCACCACAGGGAGCTGGGGCAATCAGCCCCAGCATTTT. Protein product: CASTTGSWGNQPQHF.

The V and J genes are TRBV5-1 and TRBJ1-3; tentatively, D is TRBD1 (6 bases). This CDR3 comprises 17 residues. CDR1 is SGHRS, CDR2 YFSETQ, per germline. V lost 4 bases and J lost 0, with 17 bases in between. The CDR3 is CASSPGTIPSSGNTIYF. CDR3 nucleotide sequence: TGCGCCAGCAGCCCCGGGACAATCCCATCCTCTGGAAACACCATATATTTT.

The chain is built from TRBV19 and TRBJ1-5, with 7 bases that match TRBD1. With 7 bases clipped from V and 2 bases from J, the junction kept 14 bases outside the gene matches. CDR1 is LNHDA, CDR2 SQIVND, per germline (reference sequence). The CDR3 is 17 residues long. CDR3 coding DNA: TGTGCCAGTAAACTGGCAGGGGGTGTTCTGCGCAATCAGCCCCAGCATTTT. Its translation: CASKLAGGVLRNQPQHF.

The chain combines TRBV18 with TRBJ1-5; weak D call: TRBD1 (6 bases). V gave up 6 bases and J gave up 7 bases, with 13 bases separating them. CDR1 and CDR2 (germline): KGHSH, LQKENI. CDR3 length: 13 residues. Written as DNA, the CDR3 is TGTGCCAGCTCGAGGGGGATTGACCAGCCCCAGCATTTT. As protein: CASSRGIDQPQHF.